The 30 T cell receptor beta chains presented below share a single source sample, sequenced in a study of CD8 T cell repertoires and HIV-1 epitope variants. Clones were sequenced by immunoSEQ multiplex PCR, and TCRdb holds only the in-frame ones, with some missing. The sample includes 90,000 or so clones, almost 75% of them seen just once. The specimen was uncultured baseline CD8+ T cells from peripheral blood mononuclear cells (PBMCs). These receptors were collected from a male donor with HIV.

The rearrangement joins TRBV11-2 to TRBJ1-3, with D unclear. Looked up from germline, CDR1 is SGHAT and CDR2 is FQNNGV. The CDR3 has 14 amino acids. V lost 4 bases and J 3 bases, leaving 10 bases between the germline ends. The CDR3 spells CASSSGRVGNTIYF. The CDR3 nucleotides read TGTGCCAGCAGCTCGGGGAGGGTTGGAAACACCATATATTTT.

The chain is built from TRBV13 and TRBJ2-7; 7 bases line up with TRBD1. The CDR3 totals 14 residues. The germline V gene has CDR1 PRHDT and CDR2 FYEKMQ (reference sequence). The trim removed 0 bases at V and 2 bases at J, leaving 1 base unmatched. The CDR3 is CASSLGQGTYEQYF. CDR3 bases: TGTGCCAGCAGCTTAGGACAGGGGACCTACGAGCAGTACTTC.

The CDR3 loop reads CAISAPGGEQFF. The CDR3 DNA reads TGTGCCATCAGTGCCCCGGGGGGTGAGCAGTTCTTC. J is TRBJ2-1 and V is TRBV10-3; the match to TRBD2 covers 7 bases. J lost 9 bases, V lost 4 bases, and 3 bases had no gene match. This CDR3 region has 12 residues. Per the germline V gene, CDR1 is ENHRY and CDR2 is SYGVKD.

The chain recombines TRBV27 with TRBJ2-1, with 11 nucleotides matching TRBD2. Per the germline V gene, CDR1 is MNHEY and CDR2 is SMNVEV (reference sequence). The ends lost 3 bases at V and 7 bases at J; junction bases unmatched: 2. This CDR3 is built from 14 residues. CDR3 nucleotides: TGTGCCAGCAGTTTTAGCGGGAGGGTAAATGAGCAGTTCTTC. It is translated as CASSFSGRVNEQFF.

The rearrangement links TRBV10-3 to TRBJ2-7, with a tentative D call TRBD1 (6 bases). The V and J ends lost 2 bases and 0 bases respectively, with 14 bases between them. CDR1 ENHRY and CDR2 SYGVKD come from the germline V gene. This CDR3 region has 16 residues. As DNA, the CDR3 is TGTGCCATCAGTGAGACTGGGCAGGGGCACTCCTACGAGCAGTACTTC. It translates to CAISETGQGHSYEQYF.

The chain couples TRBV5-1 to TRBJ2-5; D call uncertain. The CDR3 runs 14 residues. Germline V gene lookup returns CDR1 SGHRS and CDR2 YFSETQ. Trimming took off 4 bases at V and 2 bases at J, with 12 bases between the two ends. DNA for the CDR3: TGCGCCAGCAGCGAAAACATGGGGCAAGAGACCCAGTACTTC. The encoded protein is CASSENMGQETQYF. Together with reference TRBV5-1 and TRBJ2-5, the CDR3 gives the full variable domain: KAGVTQTPRYLIKTRGQQVTLSCSPISGHRSVSWYQQTPGQGLQFLFEYFSETQRNKGNFPGRFSGRQFSNSRSEMNVSTLELGDSALYLCASSENMGQETQYFGPGTRLLVL.

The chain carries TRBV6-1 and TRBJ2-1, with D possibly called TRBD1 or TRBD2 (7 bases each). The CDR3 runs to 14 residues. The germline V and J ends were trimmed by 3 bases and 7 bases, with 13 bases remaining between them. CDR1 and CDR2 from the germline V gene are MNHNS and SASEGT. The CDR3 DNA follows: TGTGCCAGCAGTGATGGGAGGGGGCTGAATGAGCAGTTCTTC. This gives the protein CASSDGRGLNEQFF.

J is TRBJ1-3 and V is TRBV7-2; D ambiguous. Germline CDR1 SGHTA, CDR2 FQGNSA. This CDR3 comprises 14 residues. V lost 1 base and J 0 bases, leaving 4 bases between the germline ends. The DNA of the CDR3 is TGTGCCAGCAGCTTAGGGTTCTCTGGAAACACCATATATTTT. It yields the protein CASSLGFSGNTIYF.

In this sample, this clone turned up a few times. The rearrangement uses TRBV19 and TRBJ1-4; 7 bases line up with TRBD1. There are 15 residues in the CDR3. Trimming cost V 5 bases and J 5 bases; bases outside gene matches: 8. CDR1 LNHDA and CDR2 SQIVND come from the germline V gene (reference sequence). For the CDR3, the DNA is TGTGCCAGTAGTCCCCGGACAGGTCGGAATGAAAAACTGTTTTTT. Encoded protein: CASSPRTGRNEKLFF.

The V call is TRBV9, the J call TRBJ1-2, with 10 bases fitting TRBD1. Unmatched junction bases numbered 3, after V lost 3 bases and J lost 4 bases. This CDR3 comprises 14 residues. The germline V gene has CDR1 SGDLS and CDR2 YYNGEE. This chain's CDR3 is CASSAGQGSYGYTF. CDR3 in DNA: TGTGCCAGCAGCGCGGGACAGGGGTCCTATGGCTACACCTTC.

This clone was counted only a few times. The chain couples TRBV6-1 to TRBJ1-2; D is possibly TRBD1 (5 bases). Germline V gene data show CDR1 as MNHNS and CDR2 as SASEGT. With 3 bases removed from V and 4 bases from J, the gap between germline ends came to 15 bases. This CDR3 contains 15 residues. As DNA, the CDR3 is TGTGCCAGCAGTGACAGGTTGCAGGGAGGCTATGGCTACACCTTC. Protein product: CASSDRLQGGYGYTF.

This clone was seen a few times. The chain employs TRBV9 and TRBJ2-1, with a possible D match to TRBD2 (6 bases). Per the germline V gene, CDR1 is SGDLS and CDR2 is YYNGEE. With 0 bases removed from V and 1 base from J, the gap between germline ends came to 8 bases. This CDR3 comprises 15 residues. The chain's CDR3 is CASSVVRGSYNEQFF. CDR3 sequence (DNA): TGTGCCAGCAGCGTAGTTCGGGGGTCCTACAATGAGCAGTTCTTC.

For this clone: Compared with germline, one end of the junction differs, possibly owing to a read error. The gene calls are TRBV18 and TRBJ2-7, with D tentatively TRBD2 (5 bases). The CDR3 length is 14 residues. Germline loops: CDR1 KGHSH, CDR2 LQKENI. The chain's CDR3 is CASSRGTGTYEQYF. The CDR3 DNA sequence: TGTGCCAGTTCACGGGGTACGGGTACCTACGAGCAGTACTTC.

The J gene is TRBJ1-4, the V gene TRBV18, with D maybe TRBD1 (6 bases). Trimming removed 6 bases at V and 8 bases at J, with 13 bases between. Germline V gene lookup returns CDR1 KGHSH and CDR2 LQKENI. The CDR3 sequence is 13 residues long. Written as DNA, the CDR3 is TGTGCCAGCTCGCGACAGGTTCAGGAAAAACTGTTTTTT. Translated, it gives CASSRQVQEKLFF.

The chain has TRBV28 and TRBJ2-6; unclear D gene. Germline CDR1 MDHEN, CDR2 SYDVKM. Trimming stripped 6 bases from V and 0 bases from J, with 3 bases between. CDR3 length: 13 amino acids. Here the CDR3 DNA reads TGTGCCAGCAGGGACTCTGGGGCCAACGTCCTGACTTTC. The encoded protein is CASRDSGANVLTF.

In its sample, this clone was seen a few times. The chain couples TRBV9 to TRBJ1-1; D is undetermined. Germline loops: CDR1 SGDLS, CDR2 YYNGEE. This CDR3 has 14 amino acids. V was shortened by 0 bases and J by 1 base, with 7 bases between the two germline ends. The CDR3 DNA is TGTGCCAGCAGCGTAGAAGGATCGAACACTGAAGCTTTCTTT. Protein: CASSVEGSNTEAFF.

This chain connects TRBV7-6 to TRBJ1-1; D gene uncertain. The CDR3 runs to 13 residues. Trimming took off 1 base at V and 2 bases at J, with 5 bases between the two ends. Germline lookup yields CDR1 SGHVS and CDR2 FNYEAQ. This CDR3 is CASSLEANTEAFF. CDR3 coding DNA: TGTGCCAGCAGCTTAGAAGCCAACACTGAAGCTTTCTTT.

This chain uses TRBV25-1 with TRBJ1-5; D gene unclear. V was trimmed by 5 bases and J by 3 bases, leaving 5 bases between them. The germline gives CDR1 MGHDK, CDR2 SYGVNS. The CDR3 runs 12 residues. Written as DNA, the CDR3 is TGTGCCAGCAGTTTTTCCAATCAGCCCCAGCATTTT. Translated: CASSFSNQPQHF.

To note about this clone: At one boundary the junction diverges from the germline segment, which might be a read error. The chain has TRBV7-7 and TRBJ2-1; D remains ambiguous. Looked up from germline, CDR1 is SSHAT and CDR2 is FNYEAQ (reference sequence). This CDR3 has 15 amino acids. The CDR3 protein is CASSPRSGSYNEQFF. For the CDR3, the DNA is TGTGCTAGCAGCCCCCGGTCTGGCTCCTACAATGAGCAGTTCTTC. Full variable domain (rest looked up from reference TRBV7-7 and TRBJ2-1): GAGVSQSPRYKVTKRGQDVTLRCDPISSHATLYWYQQALGQGPEFLTYFNYEAQPDKSGLPSDRFSAERPEGSISTLTIQRTEQRDSAMYRCASSPRSGSYNEQFFGPGTRLTVL.

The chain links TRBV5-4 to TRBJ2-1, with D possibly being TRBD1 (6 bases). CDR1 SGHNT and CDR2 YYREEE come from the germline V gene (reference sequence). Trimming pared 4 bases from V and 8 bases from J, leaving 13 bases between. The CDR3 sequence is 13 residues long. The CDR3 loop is CASSQGRGDEQFF. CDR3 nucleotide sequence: TGTGCCAGCAGCCAAGGCAGGGGCGATGAGCAGTTCTTC.

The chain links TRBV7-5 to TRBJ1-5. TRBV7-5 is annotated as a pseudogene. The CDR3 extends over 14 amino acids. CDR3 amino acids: CVRSLEGGNQPQHF. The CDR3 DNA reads TGTGTCAGAAGCTTAGAGGGCGGGAATCAGCCCCAGCATTTT.

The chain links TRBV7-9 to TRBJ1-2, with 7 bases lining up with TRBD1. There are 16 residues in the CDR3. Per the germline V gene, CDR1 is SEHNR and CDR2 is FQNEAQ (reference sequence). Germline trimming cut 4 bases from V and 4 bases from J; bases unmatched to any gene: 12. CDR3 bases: TGTGCCAGCAGCTCCCCCGGGAGGGGGCCTGGCTATGGCTACACCTTC. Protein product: CASSSPGRGPGYGYTF.

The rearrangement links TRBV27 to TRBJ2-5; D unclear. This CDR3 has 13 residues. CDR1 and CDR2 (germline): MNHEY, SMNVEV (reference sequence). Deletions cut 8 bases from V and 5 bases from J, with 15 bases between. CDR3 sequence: CASGRSSGETQYF. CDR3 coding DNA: TGTGCCAGCGGAAGGTCTAGTGGGGAGACCCAGTACTTC.

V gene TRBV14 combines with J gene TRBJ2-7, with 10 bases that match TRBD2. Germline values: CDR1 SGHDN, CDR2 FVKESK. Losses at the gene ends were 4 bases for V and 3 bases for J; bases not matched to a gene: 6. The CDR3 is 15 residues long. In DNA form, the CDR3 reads TGTGCCAGCAGCCGGGCTTGGACTAGCGGCTACGAGCAGTACTTC. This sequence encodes CASSRAWTSGYEQYF.

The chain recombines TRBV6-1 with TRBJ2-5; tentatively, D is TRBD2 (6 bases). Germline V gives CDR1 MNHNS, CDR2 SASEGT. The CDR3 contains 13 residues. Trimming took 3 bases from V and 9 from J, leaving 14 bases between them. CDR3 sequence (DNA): TGTGCCAGCAGTGAGGGACTCCCGGATGCCCAGTACTTC. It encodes CASSEGLPDAQYF.

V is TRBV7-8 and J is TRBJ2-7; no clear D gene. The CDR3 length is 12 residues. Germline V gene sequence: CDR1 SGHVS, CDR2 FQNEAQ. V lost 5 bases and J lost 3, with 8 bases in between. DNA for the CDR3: TGTGCCAGCAGCGCGGACCGCTACGAGCAGTACTTC. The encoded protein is CASSADRYEQYF.

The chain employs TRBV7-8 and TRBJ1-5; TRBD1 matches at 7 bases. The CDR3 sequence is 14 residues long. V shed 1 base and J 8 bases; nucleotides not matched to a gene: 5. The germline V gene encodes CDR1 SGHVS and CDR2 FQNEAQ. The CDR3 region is CASSLVEGAKPQHF. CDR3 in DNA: TGTGCCAGCAGCTTAGTTGAGGGGGCGAAGCCCCAGCATTTT.

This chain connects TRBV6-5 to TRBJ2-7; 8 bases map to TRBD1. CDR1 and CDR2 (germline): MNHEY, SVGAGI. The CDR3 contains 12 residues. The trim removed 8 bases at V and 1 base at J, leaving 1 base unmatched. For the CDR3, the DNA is TGTGCCAGCCAGGGGGCTTCCTACGAGCAGTACTTC. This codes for CASQGASYEQYF.

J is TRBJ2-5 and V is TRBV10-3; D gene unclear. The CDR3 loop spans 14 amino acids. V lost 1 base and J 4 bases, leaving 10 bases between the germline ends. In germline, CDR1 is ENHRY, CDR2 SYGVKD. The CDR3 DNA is TGTGCCATCAGTGAGTACGTGGGTGGAGAGACCCAGTACTTC. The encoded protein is CAISEYVGGETQYF.

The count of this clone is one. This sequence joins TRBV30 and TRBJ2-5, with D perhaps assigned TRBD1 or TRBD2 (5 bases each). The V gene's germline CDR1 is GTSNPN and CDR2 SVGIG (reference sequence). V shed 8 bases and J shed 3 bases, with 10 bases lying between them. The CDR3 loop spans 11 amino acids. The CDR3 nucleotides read TGTGCCGGTATGGGGGAAGAGACCCAGTACTTC. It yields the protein CAGMGEETQYF.